The 4 T cell receptor beta chains listed next were all sequenced from one sample in a study of control samples from healthy donors and cancer patients. Assay used: immunoSEQ multiplex PCR; TCRdb lists only in-frame clones, some missing. The table shows tens of thousands of clones, with about 88% occurring only once. Sequenced: blood. The receptors were sampled from a woman aged 45-65 years in good health.

The V gene is TRBV5-4, the J gene TRBJ1-1; D is unclear. This CDR3 is built from 15 residues. Deletions cut 4 bases from V and 3 bases from J, with 16 bases between. The germline CDR1 and CDR2 sequences are SGHNT and YYREEE (reference sequence). CDR3 nucleotide sequence: TGTGCCAGCAGCCTTGAGATAGGTTCTGACACTGAAGCTTTCTTT. It translates to CASSLEIGSDTEAFF.

This clone was recorded once. The chain recombines TRBV12-2 with TRBJ2-7; no check of the table's D call, TRBD2, against the DNA was made. TRBV12-2 is tagged as a pseudogene. The CDR3 covers 15 residues. The CDR3 reads CASRSTGGVSYEQYF. The CDR3 DNA reads as TGTGCAAGTCGCTCCACTGGGGGGGTATCCTACGAGCAGTACTTC.

The rearrangement joins TRBV5-1 to TRBJ2-1; no definite D call. V was trimmed by 1 base and J by 2 bases, leaving 7 bases between them. Germline V lookup: CDR1 SGHRS, CDR2 YFSETQ. The CDR3 spans 14 residues. CDR3 in amino acids: CASSLMEPYNEQFF. CDR3 bases: TGCGCCAGCAGCTTGATGGAACCCTACAATGAGCAGTTCTTC.

In DNA, the CDR3 is TGTGCCAGCAGTTTGGACATTTACGAGCAGTACTTC. It translates to CASSLDIYEQYF. This rearrangement joins TRBV6-6 to TRBJ2-7; D is perhaps TRBD1 (5 bases). Germline V CDR1 and CDR2: MNHNY, SVGAGI (reference sequence). CDR3 length: 12 amino acids. Trimming pared 4 bases from V and 4 bases from J, leaving 8 bases between.